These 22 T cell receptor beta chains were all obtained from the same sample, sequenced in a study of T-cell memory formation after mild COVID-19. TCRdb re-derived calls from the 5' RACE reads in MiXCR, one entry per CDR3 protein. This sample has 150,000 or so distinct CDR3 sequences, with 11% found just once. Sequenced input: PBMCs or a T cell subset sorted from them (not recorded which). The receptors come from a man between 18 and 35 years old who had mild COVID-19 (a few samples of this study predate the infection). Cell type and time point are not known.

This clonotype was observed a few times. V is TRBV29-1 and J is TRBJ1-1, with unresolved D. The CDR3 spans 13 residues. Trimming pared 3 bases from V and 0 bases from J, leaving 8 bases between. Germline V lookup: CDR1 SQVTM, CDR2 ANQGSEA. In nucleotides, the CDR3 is TGCAGCGTTGAGCGGAGCTTGAACACTGAAGCTTTCTTT. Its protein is CSVERSLNTEAFF. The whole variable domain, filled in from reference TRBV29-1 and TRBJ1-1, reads SAVISQKPSRDICQRGTSLTIQCQVDSQVTMMFWYRQQPGQSLTLIATANQGSEATYESGFVIDKFPISRPNLTFSTLTVSNMSPEDSSIYLCSVERSLNTEAFFGQGTRLTVV.

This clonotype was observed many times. The CDR3 protein is CASSLLGGGTGELFF. CDR3 nucleotides: TGTGCCAGCAGCTTATTAGGGGGAGGGACCGGGGAGCTGTTTTTT. V and J are TRBV11-2 and TRBJ2-2, with D perhaps TRBD2 (7 bases). Germline V gene lookup returns CDR1 SGHAT and CDR2 FQNNGV. The germline V and J ends were trimmed by 2 bases and 5 bases, with 12 bases remaining between them. The CDR3 has 15 residues.

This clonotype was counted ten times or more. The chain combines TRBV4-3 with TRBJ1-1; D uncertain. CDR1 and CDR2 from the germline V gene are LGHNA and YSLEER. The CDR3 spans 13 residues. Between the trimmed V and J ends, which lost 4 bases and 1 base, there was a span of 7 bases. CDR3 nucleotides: TGCGCCAGCAGCCGAAACCCGAACACTGAAGCTTTCTTT. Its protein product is CASSRNPNTEAFF.

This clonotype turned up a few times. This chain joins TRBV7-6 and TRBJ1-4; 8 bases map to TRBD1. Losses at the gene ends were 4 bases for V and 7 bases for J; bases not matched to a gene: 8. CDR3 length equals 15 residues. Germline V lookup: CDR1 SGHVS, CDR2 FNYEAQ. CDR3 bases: TGTGCCAGCAGCTCAGACAGGGGACAGGTTGAAAAACTGTTTTTT. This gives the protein CASSSDRGQVEKLFF. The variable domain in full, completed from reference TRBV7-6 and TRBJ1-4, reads GAGVSQSPRYKVTKRGQDVALRCDPISGHVSLYWYRQALGQGPEFLTYFNYEAQQDKSGLPNDRFSAERPEGSISTLTIQRTEQRDSAMYRCASSSDRGQVEKLFFGSGTQLSVL.

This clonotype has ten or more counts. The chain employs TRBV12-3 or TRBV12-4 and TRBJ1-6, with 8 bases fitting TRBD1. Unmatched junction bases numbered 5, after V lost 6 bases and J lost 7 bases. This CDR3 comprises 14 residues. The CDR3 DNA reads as TGTGCCAGCAGACTTACAGGGGGAAATTCACCCCTCCACTTT. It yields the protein CASRLTGGNSPLHF.

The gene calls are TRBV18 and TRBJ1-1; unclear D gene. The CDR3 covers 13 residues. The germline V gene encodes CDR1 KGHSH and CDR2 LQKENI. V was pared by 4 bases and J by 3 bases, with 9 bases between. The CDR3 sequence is CASSQGRDTEAFF. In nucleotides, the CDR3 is TGTGCCAGCTCACAGGGTCGGGACACTGAAGCTTTCTTT.

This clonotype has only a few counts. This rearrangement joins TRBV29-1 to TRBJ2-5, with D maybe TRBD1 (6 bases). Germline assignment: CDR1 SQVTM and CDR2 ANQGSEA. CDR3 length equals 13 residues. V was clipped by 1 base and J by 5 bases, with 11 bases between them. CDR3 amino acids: CSVEARGWETQYF. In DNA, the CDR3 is TGCAGCGTTGAAGCGAGGGGGTGGGAGACCCAGTACTTC. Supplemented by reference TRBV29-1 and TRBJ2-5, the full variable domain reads SAVISQKPSRDICQRGTSLTIQCQVDSQVTMMFWYRQQPGQSLTLIATANQGSEATYESGFVIDKFPISRPNLTFSTLTVSNMSPEDSSIYLCSVEARGWETQYFGPGTRLLVL.

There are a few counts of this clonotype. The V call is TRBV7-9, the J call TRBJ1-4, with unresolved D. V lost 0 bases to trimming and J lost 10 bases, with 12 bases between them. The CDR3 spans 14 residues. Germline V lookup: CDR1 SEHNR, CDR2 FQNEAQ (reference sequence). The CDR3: CASSLAASEGKLFF. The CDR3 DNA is TGTGCCAGCAGCTTAGCCGCTAGTGAGGGAAAACTGTTTTTT.

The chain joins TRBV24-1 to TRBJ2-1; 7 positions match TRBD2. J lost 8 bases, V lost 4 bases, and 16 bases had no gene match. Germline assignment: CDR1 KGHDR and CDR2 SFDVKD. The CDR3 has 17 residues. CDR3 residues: CATSDHRWGGTIDEQFF. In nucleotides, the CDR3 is TGTGCCACCAGTGACCATAGGTGGGGGGGTACGATCGATGAGCAGTTCTTC.

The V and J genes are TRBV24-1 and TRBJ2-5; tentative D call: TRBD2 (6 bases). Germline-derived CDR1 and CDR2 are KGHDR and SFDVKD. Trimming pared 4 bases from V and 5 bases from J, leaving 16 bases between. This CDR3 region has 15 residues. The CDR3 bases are TGTGCCACCAGTGACCCCCTCTCTGCGGGGGAGACCCAGTACTTC. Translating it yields CATSDPLSAGETQYF.

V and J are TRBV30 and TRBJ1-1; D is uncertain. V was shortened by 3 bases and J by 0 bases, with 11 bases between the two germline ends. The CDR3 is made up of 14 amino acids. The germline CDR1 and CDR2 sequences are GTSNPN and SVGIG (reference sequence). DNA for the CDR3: TGTGCCTGGAGGGGGAACAACTTGAACACTGAAGCTTTCTTT. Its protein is CAWRGNNLNTEAFF. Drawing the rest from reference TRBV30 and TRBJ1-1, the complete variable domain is SQTIHQWPATLVQPVGSPLSLECTVEGTSNPNLYWYRQAAGRGLQLLFYSVGIGQISSEVPQNLSASRPQDRQFILSSKKLLLSDSGFYLCAWRGNNLNTEAFFGQGTRLTVV.

CDR3: CASPAGPDSPLHF. CDR3 DNA: TGTGCCAGCCCCGCCGGGCCGGACTCACCCCTCCACTTT. This chain links TRBV3-1 with TRBJ1-6; D unclear. Germline loops: CDR1 LGHDT, CDR2 YNNKEL (reference sequence). The V and J ends lost 8 bases and 10 bases respectively, with 15 bases between them. The CDR3 loop spans 13 amino acids.

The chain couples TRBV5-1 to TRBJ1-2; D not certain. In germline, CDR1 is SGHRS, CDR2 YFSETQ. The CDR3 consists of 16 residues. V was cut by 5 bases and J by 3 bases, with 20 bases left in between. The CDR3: CASRGSMRERDYGYTF. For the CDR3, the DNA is TGCGCCAGCAGAGGGTCCATGAGAGAAAGGGACTATGGCTACACCTTC. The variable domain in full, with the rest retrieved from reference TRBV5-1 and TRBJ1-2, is KAGVTQTPRYLIKTRGQQVTLSCSPISGHRSVSWYQQTPGQGLQFLFEYFSETQRNKGNFPGRFSGRQFSNSRSEMNVSTLELGDSALYLCASRGSMRERDYGYTFGSGTRLTVV.

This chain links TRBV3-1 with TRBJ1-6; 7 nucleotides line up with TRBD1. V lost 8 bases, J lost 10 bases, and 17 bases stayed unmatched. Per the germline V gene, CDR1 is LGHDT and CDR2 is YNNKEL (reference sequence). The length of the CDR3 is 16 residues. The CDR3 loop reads CASESKIGTVRSPLHF. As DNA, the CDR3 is TGTGCCAGCGAGAGTAAGATCGGGACAGTACGCTCACCCCTCCACTTT.

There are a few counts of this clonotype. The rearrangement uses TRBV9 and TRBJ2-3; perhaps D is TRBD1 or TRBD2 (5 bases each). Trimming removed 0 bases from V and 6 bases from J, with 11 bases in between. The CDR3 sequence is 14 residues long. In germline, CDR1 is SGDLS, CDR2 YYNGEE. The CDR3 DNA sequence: TGTGCCAGCAGCGTAGGTCCTGGGGACGATACGCAGTATTTT. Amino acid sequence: CASSVGPGDDTQYF.

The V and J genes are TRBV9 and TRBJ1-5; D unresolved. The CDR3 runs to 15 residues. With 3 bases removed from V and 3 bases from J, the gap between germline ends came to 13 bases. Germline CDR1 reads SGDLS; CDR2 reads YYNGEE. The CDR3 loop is CASSAMGGDNQPQHF. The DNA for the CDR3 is TGTGCCAGCAGCGCCATGGGAGGTGACAATCAGCCCCAGCATTTT.

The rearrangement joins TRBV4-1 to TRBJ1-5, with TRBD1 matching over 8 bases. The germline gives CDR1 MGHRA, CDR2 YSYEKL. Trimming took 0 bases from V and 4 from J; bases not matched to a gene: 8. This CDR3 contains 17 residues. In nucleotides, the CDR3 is TGCGCCAGCAGCCAAGATCGTGGACAGGGTCGAAATCAGCCCCAGCATTTT. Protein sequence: CASSQDRGQGRNQPQHF.

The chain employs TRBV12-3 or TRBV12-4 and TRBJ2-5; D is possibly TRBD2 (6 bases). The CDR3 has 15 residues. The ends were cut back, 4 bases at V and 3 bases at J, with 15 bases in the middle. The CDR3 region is CASSSTWEREETQYF. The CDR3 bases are TGTGCCAGCAGTTCGACTTGGGAGCGGGAAGAGACCCAGTACTTC.

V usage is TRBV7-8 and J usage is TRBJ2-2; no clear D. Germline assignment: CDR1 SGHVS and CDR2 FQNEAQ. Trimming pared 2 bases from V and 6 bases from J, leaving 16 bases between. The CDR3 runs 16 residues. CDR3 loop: CASSLKARARPGELFF. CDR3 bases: TGTGCCAGCAGCTTAAAAGCCCGGGCGCGCCCCGGGGAGCTGTTTTTT.

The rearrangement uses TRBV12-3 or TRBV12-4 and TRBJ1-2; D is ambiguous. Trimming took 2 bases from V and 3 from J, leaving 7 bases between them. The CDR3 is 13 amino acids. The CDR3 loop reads CASSLFRYYGYTF. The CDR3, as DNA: TGTGCCAGCAGTTTATTTAGATACTATGGCTACACCTTC.

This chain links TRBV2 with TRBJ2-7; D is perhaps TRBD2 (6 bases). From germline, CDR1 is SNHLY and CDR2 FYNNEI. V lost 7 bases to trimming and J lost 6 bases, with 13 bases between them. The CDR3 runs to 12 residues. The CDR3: CASKLDGGEQYV. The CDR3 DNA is TGTGCCAGCAAACTTGACGGGGGCGAGCAGTACGTC.

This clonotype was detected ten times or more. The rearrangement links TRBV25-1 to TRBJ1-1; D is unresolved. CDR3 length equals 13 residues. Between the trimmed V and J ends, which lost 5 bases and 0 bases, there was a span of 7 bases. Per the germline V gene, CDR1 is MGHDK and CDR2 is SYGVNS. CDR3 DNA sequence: TGTGCCAGCAGTTTATTAATGAACACTGAAGCTTTCTTT. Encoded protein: CASSLLMNTEAFF. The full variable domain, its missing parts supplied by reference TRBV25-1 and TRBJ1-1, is EADIYQTPRYLVIGTGKKITLECSQTMGHDKMYWYQQDPGMELHLIHYSYGVNSTEKGDLSSESTVSRIRTEHFPLTLESARPSHTSQYLCASSLLMNTEAFFGQGTRLTVV.